The 14 T cell receptor beta chains presented below share a single source sample, sequenced in a study of shared clonotypes between healthy human individuals. The table came from immunoSEQ multiplex PCR; TCRdb's copy has only in-frame clones and leaves some out. The profile shows 230,000 or so clones, over 50% of them singletons. Material: memory CD4+ T cells sorted from blood. As to subset: CD45RA-negative fraction. The receptor set was obtained from a man aged 25-45 years in good health.

This chain links TRBV5-3 with TRBJ1-2; D is uncertain. TRBV5-3 carries the ORF label, with uncertain function. The CDR3 is made up of 17 amino acids. V dropped 0 bases and J dropped 2 bases, with 17 bases sitting between them. The CDR3 bases are TGTGCCAGAAGCTTGGTCTCACGATCCGAATGGAACTATGGCTACACCTTC. This translates into CARSLVSRSEWNYGYTF.

On this clone itself: Other DNA sequences in the sample encode the same CDR3. DNA of the CDR3: TGCGCCAGCAGCTTGGGCCGTCGGGGAGATACGCAGTATTTT. Its translation is CASSLGRRGDTQYF. This chain links TRBV5-1 with TRBJ2-3; a possible D gene is TRBD2 (5 bases). Trimming took off 0 bases at V and 5 bases at J, with 10 bases between the two ends. CDR3 size: 14 residues. CDR1 and CDR2 from the germline V gene are SGHRS and YFSETQ.

A note on this clone: The same CDR3 is also encoded by other DNA sequences in this sample. The rearrangement uses TRBV7-2 and TRBJ2-5; no clear D. Trimming left V 3 bases short and J 5 bases short, with 10 bases between. CDR1 is SGHTA, CDR2 FQGNSA, per germline. This CDR3 spans 13 amino acids. CDR3 DNA sequence: TGTGCCAGCAGCTTTAGTGGCCAGGAGACCCAGTACTTC. This encodes CASSFSGQETQYF.

The genes are TRBV7-7 and TRBJ2-1, with D perhaps TRBD2 (6 bases). Germline CDR1 reads SSHAT; CDR2 reads FNYEAQ (reference sequence). V was cut by 3 bases and J by 9 bases, with 15 bases left in between. The CDR3 length is 14 residues. The CDR3 loop is CASSFGEAWTEQFF. The CDR3 bases are TGTGCCAGCAGCTTTGGGGAGGCTTGGACTGAGCAGTTCTTC. Combining the CDR3 with reference TRBV7-7 and TRBJ2-1 gives the whole variable domain GAGVSQSPRYKVTKRGQDVTLRCDPISSHATLYWYQQALGQGPEFLTYFNYEAQPDKSGLPSDRFSAERPEGSISTLTIQRTEQRDSAMYRCASSFGEAWTEQFFGPGTRLTVL.

This clone showed up just a few times. The rearrangement joins TRBV30 to TRBJ1-1, with D maybe TRBD1 (5 bases). V was cut by 1 base and J by 12 bases, with 12 bases left in between. In germline, CDR1 is GTSNPN, CDR2 SVGIG (reference sequence). This CDR3 has 11 amino acids. For the CDR3, the DNA is TGTGCCTGGAGTGGGGGGGGTTTCACTTTCTTT. Its protein product is CAWSGGGFTFF.

Notes on this clone: Other DNA sequences within the sample encode an identical CDR3. The chain couples TRBV5-1 to TRBJ2-7; 9 bases match TRBD1. The CDR3 is made up of 14 amino acids. Germline-derived CDR1 and CDR2 are SGHRS and YFSETQ. The trim removed 4 bases at V and 6 bases at J, leaving 8 bases unmatched. Here the CDR3 DNA reads TGCGCCAGCAGCCCCGCGGACAGGGGCCGCGAGCAGTACTTC. It encodes CASSPADRGREQYF.

A few counts support this clone. The sample carries other DNA sequences with the same CDR3. The chain combines TRBV27 with TRBJ1-2, with TRBD1 matching 9 bases. Germline CDR1 and CDR2: MNHEY and SMNVEV (reference sequence). CDR3 length equals 13 residues. V lost 4 bases, J lost 7 bases, and 4 bases stayed unmatched. This CDR3 reads CASSSTGGFGYTF. CDR3 nucleotides: TGTGCCAGCAGTTCAACAGGGGGCTTTGGCTACACCTTC.

This chain uses TRBV6-1 with TRBJ2-1; a weak D match, TRBD2 (5 bases). The CDR3 consists of 17 residues. Germline CDR1 is MNHNS and CDR2 is SASEGT. Trimming shortened V by 4 bases and J by 6 bases, and 22 bases separated the two germline ends. In nucleotides, the CDR3 is TGTGCCAGCAGTGCCCTCTGGACCGAGGTCGGAGGCAATGAGCAGTTCTTC. Residues: CASSALWTEVGGNEQFF.

The chain links TRBV30 to TRBJ2-7; 12 positions match TRBD2. Germline CDR1 and CDR2: GTSNPN and SVGIG (reference sequence). Unmatched junction bases numbered 10, after V lost 4 bases and J lost 6 bases. This CDR3 is 15 amino acids long. The CDR3 DNA reads as TGTGCCTGGACCGAAACCGGACTAGCGGGAAGCGAGCAGTACTTC. Translation gives CAWTETGLAGSEQYF.

The chain couples TRBV5-1 to TRBJ2-5; 13 bases match TRBD2. The trim removed 4 bases at V and 1 base at J, leaving 7 bases unmatched. The germline CDR1 and CDR2 sequences are SGHRS and YFSETQ. The CDR3 length is 17 residues. For the CDR3, the DNA is TGCGCCAGCAGCCCGGGTACTAGCGGGAGGGGCCAAGAGACCCAGTACTTC. This translates into CASSPGTSGRGQETQYF.

The V and J genes are TRBV5-4 and TRBJ2-7; D tentatively reads TRBD1 or TRBD2 (5 bases each). V was clipped by 5 bases and J by 2 bases, with 17 bases between them. This CDR3 is built from 15 residues. CDR1 and CDR2 (germline): SGHNT, YYREEE (reference sequence). The CDR3 DNA reads as TGTGCCAGCAGACCGAACGGGGCAGGCACCTACGAGCAGTACTTC. Encoded protein: CASRPNGAGTYEQYF. Combining the CDR3 with reference TRBV5-4 and TRBJ2-7 gives the whole variable domain ETGVTQSPTHLIKTRGQQVTLRCSSQSGHNTVSWYQQALGQGPQFIFQYYREEENGRGNFPPRFSGLQFPNYSSELNVNALELDDSALYLCASRPNGAGTYEQYFGPGTRLTVT.

This rearrangement joins TRBV7-2 to TRBJ1-5, with 7 bases lining up with TRBD1. Germline V gene sequence: CDR1 SGHTA, CDR2 FQGNSA. Trimming cost V 5 bases and J 7 bases; bases outside gene matches: 14. CDR3 length: 16 amino acids. CDR3 region: CASSNPGQLPRQPQHF. The DNA of the CDR3 is TGTGCCAGCAGCAACCCGGGACAGCTACCCCGGCAGCCCCAGCATTTT.

V gene TRBV28 combines with J gene TRBJ1-1; D gene uncertain. V lost 4 bases and J 3 bases, leaving 15 bases between the germline ends. The CDR3 length is 15 residues. The germline gives CDR1 MDHEN, CDR2 SYDVKM. The CDR3 sequence is CASSSSGSKDTEAFF. CDR3 DNA sequence: TGTGCCAGCAGTTCATCCGGGTCAAAGGACACTGAAGCTTTCTTT.

DNA of the CDR3: TGTGCCAGCAGCTTGTCATCAGGATACCGCACAGATACGCAGTATTTT. Its protein is CASSLSSGYRTDTQYF. The chain employs TRBV5-6 and TRBJ2-3; D not certain. Deletions cut 1 base from V and 1 base from J, with 13 bases between. This CDR3 is built from 16 residues. Per the germline V gene, CDR1 is SGHDT and CDR2 is YYEEEE.